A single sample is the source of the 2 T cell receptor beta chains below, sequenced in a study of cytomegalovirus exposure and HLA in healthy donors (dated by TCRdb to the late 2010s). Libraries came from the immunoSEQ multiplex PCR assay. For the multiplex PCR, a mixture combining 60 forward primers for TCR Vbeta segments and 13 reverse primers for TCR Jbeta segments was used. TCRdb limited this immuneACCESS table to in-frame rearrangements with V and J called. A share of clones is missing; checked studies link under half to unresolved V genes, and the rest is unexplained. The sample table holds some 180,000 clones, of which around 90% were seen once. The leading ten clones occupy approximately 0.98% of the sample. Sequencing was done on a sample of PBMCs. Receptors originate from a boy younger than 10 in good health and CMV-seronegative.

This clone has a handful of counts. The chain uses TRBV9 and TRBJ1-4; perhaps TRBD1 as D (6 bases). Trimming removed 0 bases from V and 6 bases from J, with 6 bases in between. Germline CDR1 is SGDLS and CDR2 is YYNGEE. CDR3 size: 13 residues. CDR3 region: CASSVEGDEKLFF. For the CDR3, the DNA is TGTGCCAGCAGCGTAGAGGGGGATGAAAAACTGTTTTTT. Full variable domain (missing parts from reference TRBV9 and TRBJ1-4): DSGVTQTPKHLITATGQRVTLRCSPRSGDLSVYWYQQSLDQGLQFLIQYYNGEERAKGNILERFSAQQFPDLHSELNLSSLELGDSALYFCASSVEGDEKLFFGSGTQLSVL.

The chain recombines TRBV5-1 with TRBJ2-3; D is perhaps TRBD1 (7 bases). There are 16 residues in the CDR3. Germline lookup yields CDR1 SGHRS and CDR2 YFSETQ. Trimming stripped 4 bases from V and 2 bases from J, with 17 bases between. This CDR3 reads CASSDGRDRPTDTQYF. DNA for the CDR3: TGCGCCAGCAGCGATGGGCGGGACAGACCCACAGATACGCAGTATTTT.